This T cell receptor beta chain was identified in a study of control samples from healthy donors and cancer patients. From germline, CDR1 is LGHDT and CDR2 YNNKEL (reference sequence). The CDR3 is 24 amino acids. J was trimmed by 5 bases and V by 4 bases; bases with no gene match: 36. Data came from immunoSEQ multiplex PCR; TCRdb stores just in-frame clones and leaves some out. The profile shows fewer than 25,000 clones, roughly 83% of them singletons. The TCR sequence derives from a man aged 60 to 69 with head and neck cancer. The sample was PBMCs. The rearrangement uses TRBV3-1 (or the pseudogene TRBV3-2) and TRBJ2-5, with TRBD2 matching 8 bases. The CDR3 DNA is TGTGCCAGCAGCCCCCTCGGGTCGGGTAGCCCCAGCCCGGGGGGGACCCTGAGCCGGGAGACCCAGTACTTC. It specifies CASSPLGSGSPSPGGTLSRETQYF.